One sample yielded the 24 T cell receptor beta chains listed below, sequenced in a study of blood T cell repertoires in COVID-19. Assay used: immunoSEQ multiplex PCR; TCRdb lists only in-frame clones, some missing. The profile covers 400,000 or so clones, with 80% to 90% appearing a single time and around 0.92% taken by the ten largest. Sequencing was performed on peripheral blood. The receptors stem from a man younger than 35 with COVID-19, enrolled during active disease.

The V and J genes are TRBV6-5 and TRBJ2-1; weak D call: TRBD2 (5 bases). The CDR3 consists of 12 residues. V shed 4 bases and J shed 9 bases, with 10 bases lying between them. Germline CDR1 and CDR2: MNHEY and SVGAGI. The CDR3 region is CASSSTGVEQFF. In DNA form, the CDR3 reads TGTGCCAGCAGTTCGACCGGGGTTGAGCAGTTCTTC.

V usage is TRBV7-8 and J usage is TRBJ2-3; D unresolved. The CDR3 totals 18 residues. CDR1 is SGHVS and CDR2 is FQNEAQ in the germline V gene. Trimming cost V 1 base and J 1 base, with 18 bases left between them. Here the CDR3 DNA reads TGTGCCAGCAGCTTAGAAAAAAGTGCTGTCCAGGGCACAGATACGCAGTATTTT. Protein product: CASSLEKSAVQGTDTQYF.

The table lists this clone with a few counts. This sequence joins TRBV7-3 and TRBJ2-2, with D maybe TRBD2 (5 bases). The CDR3 loop spans 12 amino acids. Looked up from germline, CDR1 is SGHTA and CDR2 is FQGTGA. V lost 5 bases and J lost 7, with 8 bases in between. The CDR3 loop is CASSVTSGELFF. Here the CDR3 DNA reads TGTGCCAGCAGCGTCACTAGCGGGGAGCTGTTTTTT.

The gene calls are TRBV9 and TRBJ2-1; D remains ambiguous. The CDR3 totals 12 residues. V was pared by 4 bases and J by 9 bases, with 11 bases between. The germline gives CDR1 SGDLS, CDR2 YYNGEE. The CDR3, as DNA: TGTGCCAGCAGCCGCCTAGGTCTTGAGCAGTTCTTC. It encodes CASSRLGLEQFF.

The chain is built from TRBV27 and TRBJ2-7; no firm D call. The V gene's germline CDR1 is MNHEY and CDR2 SMNVEV (reference sequence). V was shortened by 5 bases and J by 4 bases, with 9 bases between the two germline ends. This CDR3 is 12 amino acids long. The CDR3 is CASSLPGYEQYF. Written as DNA, the CDR3 is TGTGCCAGCAGTCTACCGGGTTACGAGCAGTACTTC.

V and J are TRBV5-1 and TRBJ2-3, with 7 nucleotides matching TRBD2. V was clipped by 0 bases and J by 4 bases; unmatched bases: 2. The CDR3 is made up of 14 amino acids. CDR1 SGHRS and CDR2 YFSETQ come from the germline V gene. The CDR3 region has the DNA TGCGCCAGCAGCTTGGAGCGGGGATCAGATACGCAGTATTTT. It yields the protein CASSLERGSDTQYF.

This chain joins TRBV19 and TRBJ2-1; 9 bases agree with TRBD2. CDR3 length equals 17 residues. The germline CDR1 and CDR2 sequences are LNHDA and SQIVND (reference sequence). Germline trimming cut 6 bases from V and 1 base from J; bases unmatched to any gene: 10. Written as DNA, the CDR3 is TGTGCCAGTAGCTTTCTCCAGCGGGGGGCATCCTACAATGAGCAGTTCTTC. Encoded protein: CASSFLQRGASYNEQFF.

V gene TRBV19 combines with J gene TRBJ2-5; D possibly corresponds to TRBD2 (6 bases). The CDR3 is 16 residues long. The germline V gene encodes CDR1 LNHDA and CDR2 SQIVND (reference sequence). V was shortened by 1 base and J by 1 base, with 13 bases between the two germline ends. CDR3 loop: CASSIGVLASQETQYF. In DNA, the CDR3 is TGTGCCAGTAGTATAGGCGTCCTAGCGAGCCAAGAGACCCAGTACTTC. Filled out from reference TRBV19 and TRBJ2-5, the complete variable domain reads DGGITQSPKYLFRKEGQNVTLSCEQNLNHDAMYWYRQDPGQGLRLIYYSQIVNDFQKGDIAEGYSVSREKKESFPLTVTSAQKNPTAFYLCASSIGVLASQETQYFGPGTRLLVL.

CDR3 sequence reads: CASSPTNPSYNEQFF. The DNA of the CDR3 is TGTGCCAGCTCACCAACAAACCCCTCCTACAATGAGCAGTTCTTC. The chain joins TRBV18 to TRBJ2-1; D remains ambiguous. The germline V gene has CDR1 KGHSH and CDR2 LQKENI. The CDR3 has 15 residues. Trimming took off 2 bases at V and 0 bases at J, with 8 bases between the two ends.

The rearrangement links TRBV5-1 to TRBJ2-7; 10 bases fit TRBD1. Trimming at V came to 3 bases and at J to 1 base, leaving 7 bases not matched to a gene. Germline CDR1 is SGHRS and CDR2 is YFSETQ. The CDR3 length is 16 residues. This chain's CDR3 is CASSSTGGSYSYEQYF. The DNA of the CDR3 is TGCGCCAGCAGCTCGACAGGGGGCTCCTATTCCTACGAGCAGTACTTC.

This chain links TRBV20-1 with TRBJ1-1; no definite D call. Trimming took off 4 bases at V and 0 bases at J, with 3 bases between the two ends. CDR1 and CDR2 (germline): DFQATT, SNEGSKA (reference sequence). The CDR3 is 11 amino acids. This CDR3 reads CSAKLNTEAFF. The CDR3 bases are TGCAGTGCTAAGCTGAACACTGAAGCTTTCTTT.

This sequence joins TRBV2 and TRBJ2-5, with 9 bases fitting TRBD1. The junction had 5 bases not matched to a gene; V was cut back by 5 bases and J by 4 bases. The germline CDR1 and CDR2 sequences are SNHLY and FYNNEI. The CDR3 has 14 amino acids. CDR3 coding DNA: TGTGCCAGCAGTCACAGGGGGCTTGGAGAGACCCAGTACTTC. Translated, it gives CASSHRGLGETQYF.

The table lists this clone with a few counts. V usage is TRBV7-2 and J usage is TRBJ1-5, with 7 bases matching TRBD1. The junction had 9 bases not matched to a gene; V was cut back by 5 bases and J by 2 bases. This CDR3 is built from 16 residues. Germline CDR1 reads SGHTA; CDR2 reads FQGNSA. The CDR3 loop reads CASSHPRGVGNQPQHF. The CDR3 nucleotides are TGTGCCAGCAGCCATCCCAGGGGGGTGGGCAATCAGCCCCAGCATTTT. Combining the CDR3 with reference TRBV7-2 and TRBJ1-5 gives the whole variable domain GAGVSQSPSNKVTEKGKDVELRCDPISGHTALYWYRQSLGQGLEFLIYFQGNSAPDKSGLPSDRFSAERTGGSVSTLTIQRTQQEDSAVYLCASSHPRGVGNQPQHFGDGTRLSIL.

The chain carries TRBV29-1 and TRBJ2-7, with 8 bases fitting TRBD2. Germline V gene lookup returns CDR1 SQVTM and CDR2 ANQGSEA. With 6 bases clipped from V and 2 bases from J, the junction kept 3 bases outside the gene matches. The CDR3 has 12 residues. CDR3 sequence (DNA): TGCAGCGTCGACGGGGGGGCCTACGAGCAGTACTTC. The encoded protein is CSVDGGAYEQYF.

The V gene is TRBV30, the J gene TRBJ1-1; D may be TRBD1 (6 bases). From germline, CDR1 is GTSNPN and CDR2 SVGIG (reference sequence). V gave up 0 bases and J gave up 2 bases, with 13 bases separating them. CDR3 size: 15 residues. The CDR3 bases are TGTGCCTGGAGTGTAATGGGGGCACCCAACACTGAAGCTTTCTTT. The encoded protein is CAWSVMGAPNTEAFF.

The chain couples TRBV7-9 to TRBJ1-1, with no clear D. Germline assignment: CDR1 SEHNR and CDR2 FQNEAQ (reference sequence). The CDR3 is made up of 13 amino acids. The ends were cut back, 1 base at V and 3 bases at J, with 6 bases in the middle. In DNA form, the CDR3 reads TGTGCCAGCAGCTTAGAAACAGACACTGAAGCTTTCTTT. It specifies CASSLETDTEAFF.

J is TRBJ2-1 and V is TRBV7-2; unclear D gene. V was trimmed by 1 base and J by 7 bases, leaving 11 bases between them. Looked up from germline, CDR1 is SGHTA and CDR2 is FQGNSA. This CDR3 is 14 amino acids long. CDR3 protein: CASSLELDINEQFF. CDR3 DNA sequence: TGTGCCAGCAGCTTAGAGCTAGATATAAATGAGCAGTTCTTC.

This chain links TRBV5-1 with TRBJ2-7; 7 positions match TRBD1. Germline V lookup: CDR1 SGHRS, CDR2 YFSETQ. The CDR3 covers 12 residues. Unmatched junction bases numbered 1, after V lost 2 bases and J lost 5 bases. The CDR3 sequence is CASSLQGNEQYF. The CDR3, as DNA: TGCGCCAGCAGCTTACAGGGGAACGAGCAGTACTTC. Full variable domain (missing parts from reference TRBV5-1 and TRBJ2-7): KAGVTQTPRYLIKTRGQQVTLSCSPISGHRSVSWYQQTPGQGLQFLFEYFSETQRNKGNFPGRFSGRQFSNSRSEMNVSTLELGDSALYLCASSLQGNEQYFGPGTRLTVT.

This clone was picked up one time. The chain links TRBV24-1 to TRBJ2-7; 10 bases line up with TRBD1. V shed 3 bases and J 4 bases; nucleotides not matched to a gene: 5. The germline gives CDR1 KGHDR, CDR2 SFDVKD. The CDR3 covers 15 residues. CDR3: CATSDTGQGQYEQYF. The CDR3 nucleotides read TGTGCCACCAGTGATACGGGACAGGGGCAGTACGAGCAGTACTTC.

This clone showed up just once. J is TRBJ2-3 and V is TRBV7-9, with a possible D match to TRBD1 (5 bases). Germline V CDR1 and CDR2: SEHNR, FQNEAQ (reference sequence). The CDR3 length is 15 residues. The ends were cut back, 5 bases at V and 0 bases at J, with 12 bases in the middle. CDR3: CASSLRQTSTDTQYF. CDR3 nucleotides: TGTGCCAGCAGCCTCCGACAGACGAGCACAGATACGCAGTATTTT.

The chain carries TRBV7-9 and TRBJ1-1; no clear D. CDR1 is SEHNR and CDR2 is FQNEAQ in the germline V gene (reference sequence). This CDR3 is 13 amino acids long. Trimming removed 2 bases at V and 4 bases at J, with 8 bases between. CDR3 in DNA: TGTGCCAGCAGCTTACCCTCGGGCACTGAAGCTTTCTTT. It codes for CASSLPSGTEAFF.

The chain uses TRBV13 and TRBJ1-1, with D possibly being TRBD1 (6 bases). Trimming shortened V by 4 bases and J by 6 bases, and 12 bases separated the two germline ends. Germline assignment: CDR1 PRHDT and CDR2 FYEKMQ (reference sequence). The length of the CDR3 is 13 residues. The CDR3 spells CASSSDRFAEAFF. CDR3 in DNA: TGTGCCAGCAGCTCCGACAGGTTCGCTGAAGCTTTCTTT.

V gene TRBV6-5 combines with J gene TRBJ1-2, with TRBD1 matching over 8 bases. J lost 4 bases, V lost 4 bases, and 11 bases had no gene match. Germline V CDR1 and CDR2: MNHEY, SVGAGI. The CDR3 loop spans 16 amino acids. The CDR3 nucleotides read TGTGCCAGCAGTTCCACCCCCGGACAGGGCCTCTATGGCTACACCTTC. Its translation: CASSSTPGQGLYGYTF.

The J gene is TRBJ2-2, the V gene TRBV7-3, with a tentative D call TRBD1 (6 bases). Germline V lookup: CDR1 SGHTA, CDR2 FQGTGA. This CDR3 comprises 13 residues. V lost 2 bases to trimming and J lost 5 bases, with 6 bases between them. The CDR3 reads CASSLDRTGELFF. CDR3 nucleotides: TGTGCCAGCAGCTTAGACAGGACCGGGGAGCTGTTTTTT.